This T cell receptor beta chain was observed in a study of OX40 agonist ivuxolimab in advanced cancers. With regard to the full study: Ivuxolimab, which targeted the costimulatory receptor OX40 (CD134), was an agonistic, fully human IgG2 monoclonal antibody. Peripheral TCRbeta sequencing aimed to test whether ivuxolimab altered TCR sequence diversity and caused clonal T-cell expansion. Patients were allowed to have had prior anti-PD-1, anti-PD-L1 or anti-CTLA-4 therapy, and more than 30% of the dose-escalation patients had previously received checkpoint inhibitors. The monotherapy dose-escalation portion (N ≈ 56 patients) of the phase I ivuxolimab trial is reported in the paper. Among the roughly 52 dose-escalation patients, 19 had hepatocellular carcinoma, around 15 melanoma, 9 renal cell carcinoma and 9 head and neck cancer. Partial responses were achieved by three dose-escalation patients, of whom one had hepatocellular carcinoma and two had cutaneous melanoma. Intravenous ivuxolimab was administered to patients every 2 weeks at six dose levels: 0.01, 0.1, 0.3, 1.5, 3 and 10 mg/kg. In the dose-escalation cohort, about four fifths of patients were male, and the mean age was 60 years with a range of about 20 to 90. Results the study describes overall, beyond this receptor: At doses from 0.1 to 3.0 mg/kg, clonal expansion was seen in both CD4+ and CD8+ blood T cells between baseline and week 6. In partial responders in the 0.1-3.0 mg/kg groups, normalized peripheral clonal expansion was found to be among the lowest, especially among CD8+ T cells. Low levels of normalized T-cell clonal expansion were also shown by some nonresponding patients. The antigen specificity of the peripheral T cells that underwent clonal expansion was not determined. After ivuxolimab, more expanded clones were found on average in CD8+ T cells than in CD4+ T cells.

Genomic DNA was extracted from sorted cells for sequencing of the TCRbeta CDR3 region. The immunoSEQ Assay was used to sequence the TCRbeta CDR3 regions. TCRdb limited this immuneACCESS table to in-frame rearrangements with V and J called. A share of clones is missing; checked studies link under half to unresolved V genes, and the rest is unexplained. The sample has 75,000 to 100,000 clones on record, about four fifths of them singletons. Jointly, the top ten make up around 5.8% of the sample. Patients with autoimmune disease history or receiving systemic immunosuppression were excluded from the trial. In every dose cohort, peripheral blood was drawn for TCR sequencing at baseline, cycle 4 day 1, and cycle 7 day 1. Samples were obtained from an open-label, multicenter, first-in-human phase I dose-escalation trial of ivuxolimab. Adults with locally advanced or metastatic melanoma, renal cell, hepatocellular, or head and neck squamous cell carcinoma were enrolled in the trial. Before TCR sequencing, CD4+ T cells and CD8+ T cells were sorted from peripheral blood as separate populations.

Concerning this clone: Its antigen has not been determined. Nothing much larger sits one base from this clone, and base qualities are not available.

V has 1 base trimmed and J has 8 bases trimmed; junction bases matching no gene number 9. The CDR3, from cysteine to phenylalanine, totals 16 residues. The read is trimmed to its CDR3 DNA, 48 bases read in frame from base 1. Reading the germline V gene gives CDR1 SGHTA and CDR2 FQGNSA. The chain links TRBV7-2 with TRBJ1-4, and 8 bases in between align with TRBD1. This sample comprised CD4+ or CD8+ T cells sorted from blood, obtained in a trial of the OX40 agonist ivuxolimab. The sequence came from an adult with an advanced solid tumor such as melanoma, head and neck, liver or kidney cancer. The DNA sequence follows: TGTGCCAGCAGCTTAGAGGGCCAGGGGGCAGGGGAAAAACTGTTTTTT. Its amino acids are CASSLEGQGAGEKLFF.